This T cell receptor (beta chain) was found in a study of blood T cells in healthy people across ages. Whole-study findings and limits: TCR beta diversity, measured per million T cells, fell in a roughly linear way with age.

The CDR3 covers 16 residues. In germline, CDR1 is SGHAT, CDR2 FQNNGV. This clonotype was observed a handful of times. The antigen remains undetermined. One end of the junction fails to match germline, which may point to a read error. Per sample, a minimum of 6.5 million PBMCs were isolated. Every sample gave at least 5.5 micrograms of total RNA when it was extracted. A J-beta primer mix and a sample-barcoded 5' primer were used in a second PCR of about 7 to 12 cycles. Tags on each cDNA molecule came from a template-switch adaptor with 12 random nucleotides. Each CDR3 protein gets one entry after TCRdb re-called the 5' RACE reads with MiXCR. The sample consists of 1.5 million to 2 million distinct CDR3 sequences, around 50% of them appearing once.

The chain couples TRBV11-2 to TRBJ2-1; maybe TRBD1 (6 bases). The receptor was derived from a woman between 40 and 50 years old in good health. Input material: blood. CDR3 bases: TGTGCCAGCAGCCCTAGACGGACAGAACCCTATAATGAGCAGTTCTTC. Protein: CASSPRRTEPYNEQFF.